The 13 T cell receptor beta chains reported below all come from one sample, sequenced in a study of T cell therapy after organ transplantation. Sequencing was performed with immunoSEQ multiplex PCR; in TCRdb, only in-frame clones are kept and a portion is missing. The sample has more than 3,000 clones; 69% are singletons. Time point given: 4-8 weeks after completion of therapy. These receptors are not linked to any known antigen. Specimen: CD8+ T cells from blood, collected after autologous CMV-specific T cell therapy. The source is a human patient who had received a solid organ transplant and had CMV disease. Some T cells may be the graft donor's.

There are a few counts of this clone. V usage is TRBV6-1 and J usage is TRBJ2-2, with TRBD1 matching 7 bases. CDR3 length: 14 residues. With 6 bases clipped from V and 6 bases from J, the junction kept 7 bases outside the gene matches. Germline-derived CDR1 and CDR2 are MNHNS and SASEGT. Here the CDR3 DNA reads TGTGCCAGCAGAACCACAGGGGTTGCCGGGGAGCTGTTTTTT. Its protein is CASRTTGVAGELFF.

CDR3 DNA sequence: TGTGCCAGCAGTTTAACGGTGAACACCGGGGAGCTGTTTTTT. Protein: CASSLTVNTGELFF. V is TRBV27 and J is TRBJ2-2; D is ambiguous. CDR1 MNHEY and CDR2 SMNVEV come from the germline V gene (reference sequence). V was clipped by 2 bases and J by 1 base, with 5 bases between them. The CDR3 sequence is 14 residues long.

The chain uses TRBV6-1 and TRBJ1-6, with TRBD1 as a possible D gene (5 bases). The CDR3 covers 13 residues. Germline loops: CDR1 MNHNS, CDR2 SASEGT. Trimming removed 3 bases from V and 10 bases from J, with 10 bases in between. The CDR3 loop reads CASSDGGSSPLHF. The CDR3 DNA follows: TGTGCCAGCAGTGATGGGGGATCATCACCCCTCCACTTT.

The chain combines TRBV27 with TRBJ1-5; possibly TRBD1 for D (5 bases). Trimming removed 3 bases at V and 4 bases at J, with 7 bases between. This CDR3 is built from 13 residues. The germline V gene has CDR1 MNHEY and CDR2 SMNVEV (reference sequence). The CDR3 region is CASSFDRNQPQHF. DNA for the CDR3: TGTGCCAGCAGTTTCGACAGAAATCAGCCCCAGCATTTT.

The chain couples TRBV29-1 to TRBJ2-1; maybe TRBD2 (5 bases). The V end was cut by 6 bases, the J end by 6 bases, with 18 bases between. Looked up from germline, CDR1 is SQVTM and CDR2 is ANQGSEA. This CDR3 has 14 residues. The CDR3 DNA reads as TGCAGCGTCAACCTCGCTAGCACCGCCAATGAGCAGTTCTTC. Translated: CSVNLASTANEQFF.

In its sample, this clone is medium-sized (0.01 to 0.1%). The CDR3: CSVEDRGKLFF. DNA of the CDR3: TGCAGCGTTGAAGATCGAGGAAAACTGTTTTTT. The V and J genes are TRBV29-1 and TRBJ1-4, with unresolved D. Germline V gives CDR1 SQVTM, CDR2 ANQGSEA. Trimming pared 0 bases from V and 10 bases from J, leaving 6 bases between. The CDR3 totals 11 residues.

CDR3 protein: CASSLGAGGPDEQFF. Written as DNA, the CDR3 is TGTGCCAGCAGCTTAGGGGCGGGAGGGCCTGATGAGCAGTTCTTC. V gene TRBV11-2 combines with J gene TRBJ2-1; 9 bases align to TRBD2. CDR1 is SGHAT, CDR2 FQNNGV, per germline. This CDR3 contains 15 residues. V dropped 1 base and J dropped 8; count of bases not matched to a gene: 6.

The J gene is TRBJ2-3, the V gene TRBV5-4; weak D call: TRBD2 (6 bases). Per germline, CDR1 SGHNT and CDR2 YYREEE (reference sequence). The V gene lost 5 bases and the J gene lost 8 bases, with 9 bases spanning the gap. The CDR3 consists of 11 residues. The CDR3 here is CASRIGGTQYF. Here the CDR3 DNA reads TGTGCCAGCAGAATCGGGGGTACGCAGTATTTT.

This clone qualifies as medium-sized. V is TRBV7-6 and J is TRBJ2-3, with 14 bases matching TRBD2. Germline assignment: CDR1 SGHVS and CDR2 FNYEAQ. The CDR3 runs to 16 residues. Trimming at V came to 5 bases and at J to 3 bases, leaving 4 bases not matched to a gene. The CDR3 loop reads CASSPGLAGVTDTQYF. The DNA of the CDR3 is TGTGCCAGCAGCCCGGGACTAGCGGGAGTGACAGATACGCAGTATTTT.

This clone was recorded a few times. This chain uses TRBV5-1 with TRBJ2-2; the D gene is possibly TRBD2 (7 bases). The CDR3 spans 15 residues. V was shortened by 0 bases and J by 7 bases, with 13 bases between the two germline ends. Germline values: CDR1 SGHRS, CDR2 YFSETQ. DNA of the CDR3: TGCGCCAGCAGCTTGGCCGCGGGGGCATACGGGGAGCTGTTTTTT. Translation: CASSLAAGAYGELFF.

The chain combines TRBV10-3 with TRBJ2-5; D call uncertain. Gene TRBJ2-7 matches the end of the DNA better, so the J call may be wrong. The CDR3 runs to 12 residues. Germline CDR1 and CDR2: ENHRY and SYGVKD. CDR3 DNA sequence: TGTGCCATCAGTGATAACCCCTACGAGCAGTACTTC. Its translation is CAISDNPYEQYF.

V usage is TRBV5-4 and J usage is TRBJ2-1, with 9 positions matching TRBD1. CDR3 length: 15 amino acids. Per the germline V gene, CDR1 is SGHNT and CDR2 is YYREEE (reference sequence). Losses at the gene ends were 2 bases for V and 2 bases for J; bases not matched to a gene: 2. The CDR3 DNA reads as TGTGCCAGCAGCTTCGGGACAGGGCCCTACAATGAGCAGTTCTTC. Its protein is CASSFGTGPYNEQFF.

V gene TRBV7-7 combines with J gene TRBJ1-2; D is unclear. CDR3 length: 11 amino acids. Looked up from germline, CDR1 is SSHAT and CDR2 is FNYEAQ (reference sequence). V dropped 2 bases and J dropped 7 bases, with 5 bases sitting between them. The CDR3 spells CASSLYSGYTF. The CDR3 region has the DNA TGTGCCAGCAGCTTATACAGTGGCTACACCTTC.